The rows below give T cell receptor beta chains drawn from one sample of a study of neoadjuvant anti-PD-1 for oral cavity cancer. Profiling relied on immunoSEQ multiplex PCR, and the TCRdb table lists in-frame clones only, not all of them. The sample holds more than 7,000 clones, roughly three fifths seen once. The specimen was tumor tissue, collected before nivolumab (anti-PD-1) treatment. These receptor sequences come from a person aged 35 to 85 with oral cavity squamous cell carcinoma. Both conserved end residues are part of each CDR3. D genes are given only for firm matches. Clone size is not always given. Where it is, it says once, few, many or a class for expanded clones.

V	size	J	D	CDR3	DNA
TRBV6-5	-	TRBJ1-3	-	CASSYRNRAGNTIYF	TGTGCCAGCAGTTACCGAAACAGGGCTGGAAACACCATATATTTT
TRBV18	-	TRBJ2-1	TRBD2	CASSRSLAGAGNEQFF	TGTGCCAGCTCGAGGTCACTAGCGGGAGCAGGCAATGAGCAGTTCTTC
TRBV29-1	-	TRBJ2-2	-	CSVANLITGELFF	TGCAGCGTTGCGAACTTGATAACCGGGGAGCTGTTTTTT
TRBV19	-	TRBJ2-3	TRBD2	CASSPSGGGYTQYF	TGTGCCAGTAGCCCTAGCGGGGGGGGTTATACGCAGTATTTT
TRBV27	-	TRBJ1-2	-	CASSSIPNYGYTF	TGTGCCAGCAGTAGTATACCAAACTATGGCTACACCTTC
TRBV4-2	-	TRBJ2-5	TRBD2	CASSPEGRGGSKTQYF	TGTGCCAGCAGCCCCGAGGGCCGGGGGGGTTCGAAGACCCAGTACTTC
TRBV11-2	-	TRBJ2-3	-	CASSLTGRPITDTQYF	TGTGCCAGCAGCCTGACTGGGCGCCCTATCACAGATACGCAGTATTTT
TRBV18	few	TRBJ2-5	-	CASSPGETQYF	TGTGCCAGCTCACCGGGAGAGACCCAGTACTTC
TRBV18	-	TRBJ2-2	TRBD1	CASSPRGQGSTGELFF	TGTGCCAGCTCACCAAGGGGACAGGGGAGCACCGGGGAGCTGTTTTTT
TRBV7-6	-	TRBJ2-5	TRBD2	CASSPSGPQETQYF	TGTGCCAGCAGCCCTAGCGGGCCACAAGAGACCCAGTACTTC
TRBV6-6	-	TRBJ2-5	-	CASSYGGDGSRGTQYF	TGTGCCAGCAGTTACGGGGGAGACGGTAGCAGGGGGACCCAGTACTTC
TRBV27	large	TRBJ1-2	-	CASRPPGLAFNYGYTF	TGTGCCAGCAGGCCTCCGGGACTCGCTTTTAACTATGGCTACACCTTC
TRBV18	few	TRBJ2-3	-	CASSPRGGTTDTQYF	TGTGCCAGCTCACCACGGGGCGGGACGACAGATACGCAGTATTTT
TRBV2	-	TRBJ1-5	-	CASSDAGGNQPQHF	TGTGCCAGCAGTGATGCCGGGGGAAATCAGCCCCAGCATTTT
TRBV11-2	-	TRBJ2-1	TRBD2	CASSLVASGRTNEQFF	TGTGCCAGCAGCTTAGTCGCTAGCGGGAGGACCAATGAGCAGTTCTTC
TRBV5-6	-	TRBJ1-6	TRBD1	CASSSYRGYNSPLHF	TGTGCCAGCAGCTCCTACAGGGGGTATAATTCACCCCTCCACTTT
TRBV6-1	-	TRBJ1-1	-	CASSAGGYTEAFF	TGTGCCAGCAGTGCCGGAGGGTACACTGAAGCTTTCTTT
TRBV18	-	TRBJ2-5	-	CASSSRETQYF	TGTGCCAGCTCTTCTAGAGAGACCCAGTACTTC
TRBV19	-	TRBJ2-2	TRBD1	CASSMTGGWTGELFF	TGTGCCAGTAGCATGACAGGGGGATGGACCGGGGAGCTGTTTTTT
TRBV5-1	-	TRBJ2-3	-	CASSLGTDTDTQYF	TGCGCCAGCAGCTTGGGGACAGACACAGATACGCAGTATTTT
TRBV7-8	-	TRBJ2-2	-	CASSLAKNTGELFF	TGTGCCAGCAGCTTAGCCAAAAACACCGGGGAGCTGTTTTTT
TRBV21-1	-	TRBJ1-6	-	CASSPGPEADSPLHF	TGTGCCAGCAGCCCCGGCCCGGAGGCGGATTCACCCCTCCACTTT
TRBV11-3	-	TRBJ2-1	-	CASSLGAQGHEQFF	TGTGCCAGCAGCTTAGGGGCCCAGGGCCATGAGCAGTTCTTC
TRBV6-1	-	TRBJ1-5	-	CASKLTGSNQPQHF	TGTGCCAGCAAGCTAACAGGATCCAATCAGCCCCAGCATTTT
TRBV5-1	-	TRBJ2-1	-	CASKANLNSYNEQFF	TGCGCCAGCAAAGCGAACCTAAACTCCTACAATGAGCAGTTCTTC
TRBV6-1	-	TRBJ2-2	-	CASSVGGRRTGELFF	TGTGCCAGCAGTGTCGGGGGGCGCCGGACCGGGGAGCTGTTTTTT